The source of this T cell receptor beta chain is a study of cytomegalovirus exposure and HLA in healthy donors. Findings and caveats of the study: Confirmation in vitro established that a few CMV-associated chains were specific for CMV antigens. Previously analyzed data showed that most TCR beta V segments were productive at a frequency of about 87% or about 30%. Trimming of TCR beta V- and J-genes showed a link, identified in a later analysis, to a missense DCLRE1C variant.

CDR1 is MGHRA, CDR2 YSYEKL, per germline. The ends were cut back, 0 bases at V and 4 bases at J, with 9 bases in the middle. CDR3 size: 14 residues. Primers included in the PCR were 60 Vbeta and 13 Jbeta primers. Some clones are missing from TCRdb's copy, which holds only in-frame ones; the method was immunoSEQ multiplex PCR. The table lists over 90,000 clones, roughly 77% of them singletons. This clone was detected only once. Its specificity is not known. Sequencing was carried out using PBMCs. The sequence was collected from a woman under 30 in good health and CMV-seropositive. V usage is TRBV4-1 and J usage is TRBJ1-2; D remains ambiguous. The CDR3, as DNA: TGCGCCAGCAGCCAAGAATTACAGTTCTATGGCTACACCTTC. Protein sequence: CASSQELQFYGYTF.